This is a list of T cell receptor beta chains from one sample in a study of T cell changes during pregnancy in multiple sclerosis. The data were produced by immunoSEQ multiplex PCR, yet TCRdb's version contains in-frame clones alone and is incomplete. The sample yields 90,000 or so clones, 75% to 95% seen once. The material sequenced was peripheral blood, taken in the first trimester of pregnancy. The receptors originated from a female donor in good health, enrolled as a control in a pregnancy study. CDR3s include the opening cysteine and the closing phenylalanine or tryptophan. Each record gives: D gene, clone size, J gene, V gene, CDR3 DNA, CDR3 protein. A D gene is named only where the DNA matches it firmly. Some rows have no size entry. The others give once, few or many, or a class for an expanded clone.

d_gene: TRBD2
abundance: -
j_gene: TRBJ2-1
v_gene: TRBV4-3
CDR3nt: TGCGCCAGCAGCCAAGATCCTCCTGGGGCGGGGGTAGTAAATGAGCAGTTCTTC
CDR3aa: CASSQDPPGAGVVNEQFF

d_gene: TRBD2
abundance: -
j_gene: TRBJ2-3
v_gene: TRBV4-2
CDR3nt: TGTGCCAGCAGCCGCCGGACTAGCGGGGGGGACCGCACAGATACGCAGTATTTT
CDR3aa: CASSRRTSGGDRTDTQYF

d_gene: TRBD1
abundance: -
j_gene: TRBJ1-1
v_gene: TRBV6-5
CDR3nt: TGTGCCAGTTCGAGGACAGGCATGAACACTGAAGCTTTCTTT
CDR3aa: CASSRTGMNTEAFF

d_gene: TRBD2
abundance: once
j_gene: TRBJ2-1
v_gene: TRBV6-6
CDR3nt: TGTGCCAGCAGCACCGGGCTAGCGGCCTCTTATGAGCAGTTCTTC
CDR3aa: CASSTGLAASYEQFF

d_gene: -
abundance: -
j_gene: TRBJ2-2
v_gene: TRBV11-2
CDR3nt: TGTGCCAGCAGCTCCCAGGGGAACCGGAACACCGGGGAGCTGTTTTTT
CDR3aa: CASSSQGNRNTGELFF

d_gene: -
abundance: -
j_gene: TRBJ1-3
v_gene: TRBV15
CDR3nt: TGTGCCACCAGCAGTAAACTCGGAAACACCATATATTTT
CDR3aa: CATSSKLGNTIYF

d_gene: -
abundance: -
j_gene: TRBJ1-6
v_gene: TRBV7-9
CDR3nt: TGTGCCAGCACCAAGGACAGCAATTCACCCCTCCACTTT
CDR3aa: CASTKDSNSPLHF

d_gene: -
abundance: -
j_gene: TRBJ2-7
v_gene: TRBV13
CDR3nt: TGTGCCAGCAGCTTAGCCACCTACGAGCAGTACTTC
CDR3aa: CASSLATYEQYF

d_gene: -
abundance: -
j_gene: TRBJ1-5
v_gene: TRBV5-6
CDR3nt: TGTGCCAGCAGCTTGTTTGGGGGCGTAGGGCAGCCCCAGCATTTT
CDR3aa: CASSLFGGVGQPQHF

d_gene: TRBD1
abundance: once
j_gene: TRBJ1-2
v_gene: TRBV10-3
CDR3nt: TGTGCCATCAGTGAGTCGGACAGGGCCAACTATGGCTACACCTTC
CDR3aa: CAISESDRANYGYTF

d_gene: -
abundance: -
j_gene: TRBJ1-5
v_gene: TRBV19
CDR3nt: TGTGCCAGTAGTATTGGCGGGACGCAAAATCAGCCCCAGCATTTT
CDR3aa: CASSIGGTQNQPQHF

d_gene: -
abundance: -
j_gene: TRBJ2-1
v_gene: TRBV11-2
CDR3nt: TGTGCCAGCAGCTCCACTTTAGCCTACAATGAGCAGTTCTTC
CDR3aa: CASSSTLAYNEQFF

d_gene: TRBD1
abundance: -
j_gene: TRBJ2-7
v_gene: TRBV27
CDR3nt: TGTGCCAGCAGTTTCGGGACAGGGACCTACGAGCAGTACTTC
CDR3aa: CASSFGTGTYEQYF

d_gene: -
abundance: -
j_gene: TRBJ2-7
v_gene: TRBV16
CDR3nt: TGTGCCAGCAGCCAGGTAGAGGAGCAGTACTTC
CDR3aa: CASSQVEEQYF

d_gene: -
abundance: once
j_gene: TRBJ1-2
v_gene: TRBV7-2
CDR3nt: TGTGCCAGCGGTGATGACAGGAACTATGGCTACACCTTC
CDR3aa: CASGDDRNYGYTF

d_gene: -
abundance: -
j_gene: TRBJ1-5
v_gene: TRBV27
CDR3nt: TGTGCCAGCAGTGGCGGTTTATATGAGCCCCAGCATTTT
CDR3aa: CASSGGLYEPQHF

d_gene: TRBD1
abundance: -
j_gene: TRBJ2-1
v_gene: TRBV5-1
CDR3nt: TGCGCCAGCAGCTTACTTGGACAGGGCAGGAATGAGCAGTTCTTC
CDR3aa: CASSLLGQGRNEQFF

d_gene: TRBD1
abundance: -
j_gene: TRBJ2-7
v_gene: TRBV7-9
CDR3nt: TGTGCCAGCAGCTCAGATCGGGACAGCCACTACGAGCAGTACTTC
CDR3aa: CASSSDRDSHYEQYF

d_gene: TRBD1
abundance: -
j_gene: TRBJ2-1
v_gene: TRBV4-1
CDR3nt: TGCGCCAGCAGCCAAGATATCGGGACAGGGGGCAATGAGCAGTTCTTC
CDR3aa: CASSQDIGTGGNEQFF

d_gene: -
abundance: few
j_gene: TRBJ1-1
v_gene: TRBV19
CDR3nt: TGTGCCAGTCCGGCGGAAAACACTGAAGCTTTCTTT
CDR3aa: CASPAENTEAFF

d_gene: -
abundance: -
j_gene: TRBJ2-7
v_gene: TRBV14
CDR3nt: TGTGCCAGCAGCCCGCGGGACTCCTACGAGCAGTACTTC
CDR3aa: CASSPRDSYEQYF

d_gene: -
abundance: -
j_gene: TRBJ2-1
v_gene: TRBV6-5
CDR3nt: TGTGCCAGCAGTTACGCGGGGCGAAGTGAGCAGTTCTTC
CDR3aa: CASSYAGRSEQFF

d_gene: -
abundance: few
j_gene: TRBJ2-1
v_gene: TRBV19
CDR3nt: TGTGCCAGTAGCCGGGACTCTTGGGCTGAGCAGTTCTTC
CDR3aa: CASSRDSWAEQFF

d_gene: TRBD1
abundance: -
j_gene: TRBJ2-2
v_gene: TRBV5-4
CDR3nt: TGTGCCAGCAGCGAGACCGGGACAGCCGGGGAGCTGTTTTTT
CDR3aa: CASSETGTAGELFF

d_gene: -
abundance: -
j_gene: TRBJ1-2
v_gene: TRBV4-2
CDR3nt: TGTGCCAGCAGCCAAGACAGCCAACTATCCTATGGCTACACCTTC
CDR3aa: CASSQDSQLSYGYTF

d_gene: TRBD2
abundance: -
j_gene: TRBJ2-3
v_gene: TRBV11-2
CDR3nt: TGTGCCAGCAGCTCTTTTGTGGGACTAGAAGATACGCAGTATTTT
CDR3aa: CASSSFVGLEDTQYF

d_gene: -
abundance: -
j_gene: TRBJ1-1
v_gene: TRBV13
CDR3nt: TGTGCCAGCAGCTTATGGGGGACTGGGAGGGTGAACACTGAAGCTTTCTTT
CDR3aa: CASSLWGTGRVNTEAFF

d_gene: -
abundance: -
j_gene: TRBJ1-2
v_gene: TRBV5-1
CDR3nt: TGCGCCAGCAGCTTGGGTGCCCAGAACTATGGCTACACCTTC
CDR3aa: CASSLGAQNYGYTF

d_gene: -
abundance: -
j_gene: TRBJ1-5
v_gene: TRBV6-5
CDR3nt: TGTGCCAGCAGTTACTCGGCTGGGGGCGGCAGTCAGCCCCAGCATTTT
CDR3aa: CASSYSAGGGSQPQHF

d_gene: -
abundance: -
j_gene: TRBJ2-1
v_gene: TRBV28
CDR3nt: TGTGCCGCGACACCCTCCTTTAACAATGAGCAGTTCTTC
CDR3aa: CAATPSFNNEQFF

d_gene: TRBD1
abundance: -
j_gene: TRBJ2-5
v_gene: TRBV7-7
CDR3nt: TGTGCTAGCAGCTCTGCCCGAGGGACAGGACAAGAGACCCAGTACTTC
CDR3aa: CASSSARGTGQETQYF

d_gene: -
abundance: -
j_gene: TRBJ1-2
v_gene: TRBV9
CDR3nt: TGTGCCAGCACCGGTAGTGGCTACACCTTC
CDR3aa: CASTGSGYTF

d_gene: TRBD2
abundance: -
j_gene: TRBJ2-5
v_gene: TRBV27
CDR3nt: TGTGCCAGCAGTATTAGCGGGGGGCCCCAAGAGACCCAGTACTTC
CDR3aa: CASSISGGPQETQYF

d_gene: TRBD2
abundance: -
j_gene: TRBJ2-7
v_gene: TRBV5-1
CDR3nt: TGCGCCAGCAGCTTTAGCGGGGGGTCTTACGAGCAGTACTTC
CDR3aa: CASSFSGGSYEQYF

d_gene: -
abundance: once
j_gene: TRBJ2-7
v_gene: TRBV10-3
CDR3nt: TGTGCCATCGGGGGCATGAACTACGAGCAGTACTTC
CDR3aa: CAIGGMNYEQYF

d_gene: -
abundance: -
j_gene: TRBJ2-7
v_gene: TRBV14
CDR3nt: TGTGCCAGCAGCCAGGCAGGGAAGGTCTCCTACGAGCAGTACTTC
CDR3aa: CASSQAGKVSYEQYF

d_gene: TRBD2
abundance: -
j_gene: TRBJ2-1
v_gene: TRBV14
CDR3nt: TGTGCCAGCAGCCGAAGCTTGGGGGGGATAAATGAGCAGTTCTTC
CDR3aa: CASSRSLGGINEQFF